The 21 T cell receptor beta chains below were found in one sample sequenced in a study of CD8+CD57+ T cells in acquired aplastic anemia. CDR3 and TCR beta VDJ profiling relied on a genomic DNA template. TCRdb reprocessed the reads with MiXCR, giving one entry per CDR3 protein. Of 100,000 to 150,000 distinct CDR3 sequences in the sample, about two fifths are singletons; the top ten hold 2.6%. Sequenced patients had shown CD8+CD57+ cell expansion by flow cytometry. The sequenced material came from sorted CD4+, CD8+, or CD8+CD57+ T cells (not recorded which) from PBMCs. Receptors originate from a human donor with aplastic anemia.

A word on this clonotype: A much larger clone lies a single base off, so this may be a read error. This CDR3 is CASSDHGVTGTQYF. The CDR3 bases are TGTGCCAGCAGTGACCACGGGGTTACAGGTACGCAGTATTTT. V gene TRBV6-2 or TRBV6-3 combines with J gene TRBJ2-3, with D perhaps given as TRBD1 or TRBD2 (5 bases each). Germline V CDR1 and CDR2: MNHEY, SVGEGT. The CDR3 totals 14 residues.

This clonotype was seen repeatedly, ten times or more. The V and J genes are TRBV2 and TRBJ2-1; the D gene could be TRBD1 or TRBD2 (5 bases each). CDR1 is SNHLY and CDR2 is FYNNEI in the germline V gene. The V gene lost 7 bases and the J gene lost 5 bases, with 18 bases spanning the gap. CDR3 size: 15 residues. As DNA, the CDR3 is TGTGCCAGCACCCGGGACGCCGTTTCTGACAATGAGCAGTTCTTC. Protein product: CASTRDAVSDNEQFF.

This clonotype is labeled medium-sized. This chain connects TRBV2 to TRBJ1-2; D is possibly TRBD1 (6 bases). The CDR3 totals 14 residues. The V gene lost 7 bases and the J gene lost 0 bases, with 12 bases spanning the gap. Germline values: CDR1 SNHLY, CDR2 FYNNEI. The CDR3 is CASIQDSTNYGYTF. The CDR3 bases are TGTGCCAGCATTCAGGACAGCACTAACTATGGCTACACCTTC.

This clonotype was seen just once. Mismatch with germline at one junction end may stem from a read error. The chain combines TRBV4-1 with TRBJ2-7; D perhaps matches TRBD1 (6 bases). The CDR3 consists of 16 residues. CDR1 and CDR2 from the germline V gene are MGHRA and YSYEKL. The CDR3 is CASSQDGTRAGHERYF. The CDR3 DNA reads TGCGCCAGCAGCCAAGATGGGACAAGGGCGGGCCACGAGCGGTACTTC.

This clonotype was counted a single time. V is TRBV11-2 and J is TRBJ2-7; 7 nucleotides agree with TRBD1. CDR3 length equals 15 residues. Germline V CDR1 and CDR2: SGHAT, FQNNGV. V trimming: 6 bases; J trimming: 2 bases; junction bases outside the gene matches: 10. The CDR3 region has the DNA TGTGCCAGCAGGGATTACGACAGGGTGCCCTACGAGCAGTACGTC. Its protein is CASRDYDRVPYEQYV.

This clonotype was picked up many times. CDR3 sequence (DNA): TGTGCCAGCAGCTTAGCCTCGACAGGAGGTATGGTTGGCTACACCTTC. It encodes CASSLASTGGMVGYTF. This sequence joins TRBV7-9 and TRBJ1-2; D is perhaps TRBD1 (6 bases). This CDR3 has 16 residues. Germline assignment: CDR1 SEHNR and CDR2 FQNEAQ (reference sequence). The ends were cut back, 0 bases at V and 7 bases at J, with 18 bases in the middle.

This clonotype was seen repeatedly, ten times or more. The V gene is TRBV29-1, the J gene TRBJ1-3; a weak D match, TRBD1 (5 bases). Germline V CDR1 and CDR2: SQVTM, ANQGSEA. Trimming shortened V by 6 bases and J by 1 base, and 19 bases separated the two germline ends. This CDR3 contains 16 residues. This CDR3 reads CSVSRDGQASGNTIYF. In DNA, the CDR3 is TGCAGCGTATCCCGGGACGGACAAGCATCTGGAAACACCATATATTTT.

This rearrangement joins TRBV25-1 to TRBJ2-7; 8 bases match TRBD2. Germline assignment: CDR1 MGHDK and CDR2 SYGVNS. J lost 6 bases, V lost 9 bases, and 22 bases had no gene match. The CDR3 is 17 residues long. CDR3 coding DNA: TGTGCCAGTTCACGGATAGCGGGGACCTCCAGGGCCTGCGAGCAGTACGTC. This translates into CASSRIAGTSRACEQYV.

The V and J genes are TRBV29-1 and TRBJ2-5, with D unclear. This CDR3 is 14 amino acids long. V lost 3 bases, J lost 1 base, and 12 bases lay in between. The germline V gene has CDR1 SQVTM and CDR2 ANQGSEA. CDR3 amino acids: CSVDAPGPQETQYF. CDR3 nucleotide sequence: TGCAGCGTTGATGCCCCAGGCCCCCAAGAGACCCAGTACTTC. The full variable domain, its missing parts supplied by reference TRBV29-1 and TRBJ2-5, is SAVISQKPSRDICQRGTSLTIQCQVDSQVTMMFWYRQQPGQSLTLIATANQGSEATYESGFVIDKFPISRPNLTFSTLTVSNMSPEDSSIYLCSVDAPGPQETQYFGPGTRLLVL.

This clonotype was seen ten or more times. This rearrangement joins TRBV2 to TRBJ2-7, with D uncertain. The CDR3 loop spans 12 amino acids. The ends were cut back, 6 bases at V and 4 bases at J, with 10 bases in the middle. Looked up from germline, CDR1 is SNHLY and CDR2 is FYNNEI. The CDR3 loop reads CASSTNSYEQYF. The CDR3 region has the DNA TGTGCCAGCAGCACTAACAGTTACGAGCAGTACTTC.

This clonotype was recorded at least ten times. The rearrangement joins TRBV2 to TRBJ2-7; D may be TRBD1 or TRBD2 (5 bases each). This CDR3 contains 14 residues. Trimming took 6 bases from V and 1 from J, leaving 13 bases between them. The V gene's germline CDR1 is SNHLY and CDR2 FYNNEI. In DNA, the CDR3 is TGTGCCAGCAGAACCGGGACGCAATCCTACGAGCAGTACTTC. It yields the protein CASRTGTQSYEQYF.

Ten or more counts support this clonotype. This sequence joins TRBV9 and TRBJ2-5; possibly TRBD2 for D (5 bases). CDR3 length: 13 amino acids. CDR1 SGDLS and CDR2 YYNGEE come from the germline V gene. Trimming stripped 4 bases from V and 5 bases from J, with 12 bases between. CDR3 loop: CASSPGGGETQYF. CDR3 coding DNA: TGTGCCAGCAGCCCCGGCGGAGGTGAGACCCAGTACTTC.

In its sample, this clonotype was seen a few times. One junction end disagrees with the germline gene, perhaps due to a read error. The chain couples TRBV19 to TRBJ1-3, with D possibly matching TRBD1 (5 bases). This CDR3 has 18 amino acids. Germline V lookup: CDR1 LNHDA, CDR2 SQIVND (reference sequence). CDR3 loop: CASSTVHGGASSGNAIYF. In DNA, the CDR3 is TGTGCCAGTAGTACGGTACACGGTGGGGCTTCCTCTGGAAACGCCATATATTTT.

Concerning this clonotype itself: The junction and the germline gene differ at one end; a read error may be behind it. This rearrangement joins TRBV25-1 to TRBJ2-1, with D possibly TRBD2 on 7 matching bases. CDR3 length: 17 residues. Germline-derived CDR1 and CDR2 are MGHDK and SYGVNS. The CDR3 here is CASSEPVRGGGLNEQSF. CDR3 DNA: TGTGCCAGCAGTGAACCCGTAAGGGGGGGAGGGCTCAATGAGCAGTCCTTC.

Notes on this clonotype: With a much larger clone just one base away, this may be a read error. V usage is TRBV6-5 and J usage is TRBJ1-2; 11 bases line up with TRBD1. J was trimmed by 7 bases and V by 4 bases; bases with no gene match: 5. Germline assignment: CDR1 MNHEY and CDR2 SVGAGI. There are 14 residues in the CDR3. The CDR3 nucleotides are TGTGCCAGCAGTTTGGACAGGGGGCTCTGTGGCTACACCTTC. This translates into CASSLDRGLCGYTF.

This chain links TRBV10-3 with TRBJ1-6, with D possibly matching TRBD1 (6 bases). Per germline, CDR1 ENHRY and CDR2 SYGVKD. With 10 bases removed from V and 6 bases from J, the gap between germline ends came to 22 bases. The CDR3 runs to 16 residues. The CDR3 is CATRRGSSGTNSPLHF. CDR3 nucleotides: TGTGCCACGCGGAGGGGGTCGAGCGGAACTAATTCACCCCTCCACTTT.

The V gene is TRBV19, the J gene TRBJ1-6, with D possibly TRBD1 on 6 matching bases. CDR1 and CDR2 from the germline V gene are LNHDA and SQIVND (reference sequence). Trimming shortened V by 3 bases and J by 8 bases, and 14 bases separated the two germline ends. This CDR3 is built from 15 residues. The chain's CDR3 is CASSMSGAGDSPLHF. The CDR3 nucleotides read TGTGCCAGTAGTATGTCGGGGGCCGGGGATTCACCCCTCCACTTT.

This clonotype was seen repeatedly, ten times or more. The chain joins TRBV24-1 to TRBJ2-3, with TRBD2 matching over 8 bases. Germline lookup yields CDR1 KGHDR and CDR2 SFDVKD. The CDR3 is 16 residues long. The J segment lost 6 bases and the V segment lost 7 bases, leaving 14 bases of the junction unmatched. The CDR3 loop reads CATRPGVAGSKDTQYF. The CDR3, as DNA: TGTGCCACCAGACCTGGAGTAGCGGGGTCCAAGGATACGCAGTATTTT.

The V call is TRBV12-3 or TRBV12-4, the J call TRBJ1-2; TRBD1 agrees at 7 bases. This CDR3 has 13 residues. With V trimmed by 6 bases and J by 5 bases, 6 bases remained unmatched. The CDR3 sequence is CASRQGTVYGYTF. CDR3 DNA sequence: TGTGCCAGCAGACAGGGGACAGTATATGGCTACACCTTC.

This clonotype appeared a few times. This chain links TRBV5-4 with TRBJ2-5, with D maybe TRBD1 (6 bases). V was shortened by 4 bases and J by 0 bases, with 22 bases between the two germline ends. The CDR3 loop spans 18 amino acids. Germline V gives CDR1 SGHNT, CDR2 YYREEE (reference sequence). The CDR3 sequence is CASSHIRGVLEDQETQYF. Here the CDR3 DNA reads TGTGCCAGCAGCCACATCAGGGGTGTATTGGAGGACCAAGAGACCCAGTACTTC. The full variable domain, completed using reference TRBV5-4 and TRBJ2-5, is ETGVTQSPTHLIKTRGQQVTLRCSSQSGHNTVSWYQQALGQGPQFIFQYYREEENGRGNFPPRFSGLQFPNYSSELNVNALELDDSALYLCASSHIRGVLEDQETQYFGPGTRLLVL.

On this clonotype itself: Possible read error: a much larger clone is one base away. Since the CDR3 does not end with the conserved phenylalanine or tryptophan, this likely comes from a read error. The chain uses TRBV3-1 and TRBJ1-1; D uncertain. The CDR3 runs to 13 residues. Trimming stripped 4 bases from V and 0 bases from J, with 6 bases between. Germline values: CDR1 LGHDT, CDR2 YNNKEL (reference sequence). CDR3 bases: TGTGCCAGCAGCCCCTCCCTGAACACTGAAGCTTTCTCT. This encodes CASSPSLNTEAFS.